This TCR beta chain came from a study of cytomegalovirus exposure and HLA in healthy donors. Study outcomes and limitations: A later analysis reportedly found fewer N-insertions in an Asian-associated ancestry cluster than the approximately 700-donor mean. The authors enumerated 164 TCR beta chains as linked to cytomegalovirus.

PCR amplification relied on 60 Vbeta primers (plus 13 Jbeta primers). Sequencing was performed with immunoSEQ multiplex PCR; in TCRdb, only in-frame clones are kept and a portion is missing. The table has tens of thousands of clones, around 84% seen once. The CDR3 has 17 amino acids. The germline V gene encodes CDR1 SGHRS and CDR2 YFSETQ. V lost 3 bases to trimming and J lost 5 bases; unmatched junction nucleotides: 5. Turning to this clone: Its antigen remains unidentified.

The genes are TRBV5-1 and TRBJ2-2; TRBD2 agrees at 15 bases. The origin of this receptor is a woman between 40 and 55 years old in good health and CMV-seronegative. The material sequenced was PBMCs. CDR3 nucleotides: TGCGCCAGCAGCTCGGGACTAGCGGGAGGAGGAACCGGGGAGCTGTTTTTT. Encoded protein: CASSSGLAGGGTGELFF.